This T cell receptor (beta chain) appears in the sequencing data of a study of T cell responses to AZD1222 COVID-19 vaccine. The study, taken as a whole, reports: Recipients of two AZD1222 doses showed rising Spike-specific TCR breadth and depth. With dominance at 160-218 and 743-854, vaccine-associated CD4 TCRs spanned spike.

Per the germline V gene, CDR1 is MDHEN and CDR2 is SYDVKM. The CDR3 totals 16 residues. Between the trimmed V and J ends, which lost 6 bases and 4 bases, there was a span of 20 bases. The repertoire was sequenced with immunoSEQ multiplex PCR; TCRdb's copy has only in-frame clones and lacks some. The sample records some 180,000 clones, 85% to 95% being singletons. Analysis merged second doses at about 4 or about 12 weeks. To note about this clone: No antigen is known for it.

This sequence joins TRBV28 and TRBJ2-3, with no clear D. The clonotype comes from an adult who received the AZD1222 COVID-19 vaccine. This material consisted of peripheral blood, taken 28 days after the second AZD1222 dose. CDR3 amino acids: CASSPSRQRGPDTQYF. CDR3 DNA sequence: TGTGCCAGCAGCCCGTCACGGCAAAGAGGCCCAGATACGCAGTATTTT.